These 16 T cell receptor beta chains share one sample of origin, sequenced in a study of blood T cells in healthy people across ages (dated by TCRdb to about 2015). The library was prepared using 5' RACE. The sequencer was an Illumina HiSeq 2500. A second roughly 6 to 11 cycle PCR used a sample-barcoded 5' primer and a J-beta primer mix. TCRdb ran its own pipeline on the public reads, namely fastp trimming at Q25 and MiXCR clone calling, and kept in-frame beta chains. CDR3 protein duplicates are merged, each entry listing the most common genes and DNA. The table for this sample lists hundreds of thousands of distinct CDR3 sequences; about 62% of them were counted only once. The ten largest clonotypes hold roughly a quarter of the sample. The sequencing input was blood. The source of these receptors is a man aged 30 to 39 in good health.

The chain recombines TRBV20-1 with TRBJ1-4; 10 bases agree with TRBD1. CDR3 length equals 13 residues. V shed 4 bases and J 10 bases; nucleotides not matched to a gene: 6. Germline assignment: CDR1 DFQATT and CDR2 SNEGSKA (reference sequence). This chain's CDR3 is CSATGTGVPKLFF. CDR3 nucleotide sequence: TGCAGTGCTACCGGGACAGGGGTACCAAAACTGTTTTTT.

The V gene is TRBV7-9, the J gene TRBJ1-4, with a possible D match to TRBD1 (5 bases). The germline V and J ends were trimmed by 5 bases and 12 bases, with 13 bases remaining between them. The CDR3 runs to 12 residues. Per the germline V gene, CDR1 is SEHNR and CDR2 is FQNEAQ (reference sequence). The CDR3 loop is CASSLGEKELFF. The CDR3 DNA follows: TGTGCCAGCAGCCTAGGGGAAAAAGAACTGTTTTTT.

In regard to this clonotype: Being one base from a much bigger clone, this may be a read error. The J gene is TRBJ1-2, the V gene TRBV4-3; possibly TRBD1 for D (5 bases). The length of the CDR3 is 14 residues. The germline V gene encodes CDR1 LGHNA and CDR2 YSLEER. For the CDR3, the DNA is TGCGCCAGCAGCCGTGGGACCGAAAGCTATGGCTACATCTTC. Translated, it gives CASSRGTESYGYIF.

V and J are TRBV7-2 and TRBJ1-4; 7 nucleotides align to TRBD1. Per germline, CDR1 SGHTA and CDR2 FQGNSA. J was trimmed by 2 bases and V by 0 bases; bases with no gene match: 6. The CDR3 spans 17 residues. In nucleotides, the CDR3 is TGTGCCAGCAGCTTAGCAGGGGGCGGCCACACTAATGAAAAACTGTTTTTT. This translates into CASSLAGGGHTNEKLFF.

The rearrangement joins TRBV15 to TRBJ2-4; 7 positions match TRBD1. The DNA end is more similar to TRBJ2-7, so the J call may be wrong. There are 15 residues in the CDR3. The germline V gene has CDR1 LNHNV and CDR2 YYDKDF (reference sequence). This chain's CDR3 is CATSRGPGQAYEQYF. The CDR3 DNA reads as TGTGCCACCAGCAGAGGACCCGGACAGGCCTACGAGCAGTACTTC.

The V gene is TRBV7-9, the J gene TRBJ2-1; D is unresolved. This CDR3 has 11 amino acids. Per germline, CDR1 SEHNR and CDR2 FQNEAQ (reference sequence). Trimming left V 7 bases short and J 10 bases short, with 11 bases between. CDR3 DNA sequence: TGTGCCAGCAAAGACATTGGGGAGCAGTTCTTC. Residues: CASKDIGEQFF.

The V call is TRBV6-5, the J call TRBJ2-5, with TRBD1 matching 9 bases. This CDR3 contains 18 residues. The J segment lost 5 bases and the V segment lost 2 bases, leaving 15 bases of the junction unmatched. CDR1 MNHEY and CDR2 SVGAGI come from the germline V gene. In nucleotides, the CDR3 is TGTGCCAGCAGTTACAACAGGGGGCAGGACTGGGGACCCGAGACCCAGTACTTC. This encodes CASSYNRGQDWGPETQYF.

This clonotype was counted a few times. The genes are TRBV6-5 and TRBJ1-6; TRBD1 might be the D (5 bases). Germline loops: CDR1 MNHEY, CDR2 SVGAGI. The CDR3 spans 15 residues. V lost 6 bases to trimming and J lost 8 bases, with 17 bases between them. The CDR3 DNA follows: TGTGCCAGCAGCCCCGGGACCCGACAGTATTCACCCCTCCACTTT. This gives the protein CASSPGTRQYSPLHF.

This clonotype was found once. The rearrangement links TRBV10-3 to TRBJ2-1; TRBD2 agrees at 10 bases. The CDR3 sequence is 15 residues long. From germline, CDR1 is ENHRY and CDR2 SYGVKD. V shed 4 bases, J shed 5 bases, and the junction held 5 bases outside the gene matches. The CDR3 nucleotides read TGTGCCATCAGTGTTCGGCTAGCGGGGGACAATGAGCAGTTCTTC. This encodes CAISVRLAGDNEQFF.

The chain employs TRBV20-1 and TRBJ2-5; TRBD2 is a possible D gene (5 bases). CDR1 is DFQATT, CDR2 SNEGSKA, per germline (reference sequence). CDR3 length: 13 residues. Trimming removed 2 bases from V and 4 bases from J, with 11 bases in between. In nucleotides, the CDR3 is TGCAGTGCTAGATCTGTGGAGGCAGAGACCCAGTACTTC. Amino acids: CSARSVEAETQYF.

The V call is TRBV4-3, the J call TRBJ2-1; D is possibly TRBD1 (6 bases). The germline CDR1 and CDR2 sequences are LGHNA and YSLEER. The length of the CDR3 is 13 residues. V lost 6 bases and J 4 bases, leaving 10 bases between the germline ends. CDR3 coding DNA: TGCGCCAGCAGGCAACAGGGTTACAATGAGCAGTTCTTC. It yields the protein CASRQQGYNEQFF.

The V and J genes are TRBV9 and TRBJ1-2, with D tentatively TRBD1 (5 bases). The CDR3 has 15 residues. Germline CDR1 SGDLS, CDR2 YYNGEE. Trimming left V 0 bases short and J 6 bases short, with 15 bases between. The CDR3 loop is CASSVEGARGDGYTF. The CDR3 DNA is TGTGCCAGCAGCGTAGAAGGGGCAAGGGGCGATGGCTACACCTTC. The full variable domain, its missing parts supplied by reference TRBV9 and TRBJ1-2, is DSGVTQTPKHLITATGQRVTLRCSPRSGDLSVYWYQQSLDQGLQFLIQYYNGEERAKGNILERFSAQQFPDLHSELNLSSLELGDSALYFCASSVEGARGDGYTFGSGTRLTVV.

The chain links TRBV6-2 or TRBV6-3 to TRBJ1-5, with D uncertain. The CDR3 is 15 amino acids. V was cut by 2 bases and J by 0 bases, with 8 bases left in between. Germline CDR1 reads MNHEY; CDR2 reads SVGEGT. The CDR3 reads CASSYVGSSNQPQHF. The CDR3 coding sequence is TGTGCCAGCAGTTACGTGGGATCTAGCAATCAGCCCCAGCATTTT.

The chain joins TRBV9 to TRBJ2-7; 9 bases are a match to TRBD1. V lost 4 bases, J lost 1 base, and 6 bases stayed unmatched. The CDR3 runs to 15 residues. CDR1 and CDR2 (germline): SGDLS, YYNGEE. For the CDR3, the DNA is TGTGCCAGCAGCCCCGGAGGGACAGGGTCCTACGAGCAGTACTTC. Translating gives CASSPGGTGSYEQYF.

This chain's CDR3 is CASSYSTSGASYEQYF. The CDR3 DNA sequence: TGTGCCAGCAGTTACTCTACTAGCGGCGCATCCTACGAGCAGTACTTC. This sequence joins TRBV6-2 or TRBV6-3 and TRBJ2-7; 8 positions agree with TRBD2. This CDR3 spans 16 amino acids. The trim removed 0 bases at V and 1 base at J, leaving 5 bases unmatched. The germline gives CDR1 MNHEY, CDR2 SVGEGT.

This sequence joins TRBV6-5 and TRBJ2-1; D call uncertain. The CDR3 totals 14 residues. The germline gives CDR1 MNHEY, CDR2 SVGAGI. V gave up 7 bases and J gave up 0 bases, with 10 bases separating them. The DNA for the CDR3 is TGTGCCAGCAACCCTTACAGCTCCTACAATGAGCAGTTCTTC. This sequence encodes CASNPYSSYNEQFF.